This T cell receptor (beta chain) was captured in a study of PD-1 blockade in classical Hodgkin lymphoma. Study findings and constraints: Diminished baseline TCR diversity has been reported in newly diagnosed patients relative to healthy donors. Only CD4+ TCR diversity, not CD8+, had risen significantly by C4D1. Repertoire differences have undefined causes, possibly disease activity or prior therapy.

This table comes from immunoSEQ multiplex PCR, and its TCRdb copy is limited to in-frame clones, with some not included. The sample holds about 36,000 clones, approximately 70% seen once. Relapse was seen in all patients after autologous stem cell transplantation, and brentuximab vedotin exposure was variable. This CDR3 spans 14 amino acids. The V end was cut by 5 bases, the J end by 0 bases, with 10 bases between. Germline V CDR1 and CDR2: SEHNR, FQNEAQ (reference sequence). About this clone: Its antigen is unknown.

V gene TRBV7-9 combines with J gene TRBJ2-5; D perhaps matches TRBD2 (6 bases). The sequence was obtained from a human donor with classical Hodgkin lymphoma. The material was peripheral blood mononuclear cells (PBMCs), obtained before the second cycle of nivolumab. The CDR3 region is CASSAGRNQETQYF. In DNA, the CDR3 is TGTGCCAGCAGCGCGGGACGGAACCAAGAGACCCAGTACTTC.